The 10 T cell receptor beta chains in this list originate from one sample, sequenced in a study of T-cell memory formation after mild COVID-19. TCRdb re-called the 5' RACE reads through MiXCR, storing one row per CDR3 protein. The sample comprises approximately 430,000 distinct CDR3 sequences, about 25% of which are singletons, and around 14% rests with the top ten. Sequencing was performed on PBMCs or a T cell subset sorted from them (not recorded which). These receptor sequences come from an adult woman who had mild COVID-19 (a few samples of this study predate the infection). Cell type and time point are not known.

The chain uses TRBV20-1 and TRBJ2-7; 7 nucleotides line up with TRBD2. The length of the CDR3 is 16 residues. Germline V gene data show CDR1 as DFQATT and CDR2 as SNEGSKA (reference sequence). With 0 bases clipped from V and 1 base from J, the junction kept 9 bases outside the gene matches. The CDR3 is CSARDRGGMGSYEQYF. The CDR3 bases are TGCAGTGCTAGAGATCGCGGGGGAATGGGGTCCTACGAGCAGTACTTC.

This clonotype came up a few times. The gene calls are TRBV12-3 or TRBV12-4 and TRBJ1-1, with TRBD1 identical over 7 bases. CDR3 size: 15 residues. With 7 bases clipped from V and 5 bases from J, the junction kept 13 bases outside the gene matches. The CDR3 bases are TGTGCCAGCAACGACCTGACAGGGCTCGAAACTGAAGCTTTCTTT. Amino acid sequence: CASNDLTGLETEAFF.

V and J are TRBV9 and TRBJ2-2, with TRBD2 matching over 7 bases. Germline loops: CDR1 SGDLS, CDR2 YYNGEE. After removal of 3 bases from V and 4 bases from J, the junction contained 15 bases not matched to a gene. This CDR3 spans 18 amino acids. The CDR3 loop reads CASSAHPGRALGTGELFF. DNA for the CDR3: TGTGCCAGCAGCGCTCACCCTGGGAGGGCCCTTGGCACCGGGGAGCTGTTTTTT.

This clonotype has a handful of counts. The chain has TRBV6-6 and TRBJ1-1; 9 bases align to TRBD1. This CDR3 comprises 16 residues. J was trimmed by 5 bases and V by 7 bases; bases with no gene match: 14. Germline lookup yields CDR1 MNHNY and CDR2 SVGAGI (reference sequence). Here the CDR3 DNA reads TGTGCCAGCACCGACTGGGACAGGGTTGGTCCGACTGAAGCTTTCTTT. It codes for CASTDWDRVGPTEAFF.

This clonotype was observed a handful of times. The chain employs TRBV20-1 and TRBJ2-7, with 7 bases aligning to TRBD2. In germline, CDR1 is DFQATT, CDR2 SNEGSKA (reference sequence). The CDR3 consists of 16 residues. V lost 0 bases and J lost 2; bases outside the gene matches: 10. CDR3 loop: CSARDHMGGGTYEQYF. For the CDR3, the DNA is TGCAGTGCTAGAGATCACATGGGGGGAGGGACCTACGAGCAGTACTTC.

This rearrangement joins TRBV5-4 to TRBJ1-3, with D tentatively TRBD1 (5 bases). With 3 bases removed from V and 0 bases from J, the gap between germline ends came to 16 bases. This CDR3 contains 17 residues. Germline assignment: CDR1 SGHNT and CDR2 YYREEE (reference sequence). CDR3 in amino acids: CASSSDGATSSGNTIYF. The DNA for the CDR3 is TGTGCCAGCAGCTCGGACGGGGCTACTAGCTCTGGAAACACCATATATTTT.

This clonotype has just a few counts. The chain links TRBV12-3 or TRBV12-4 to TRBJ2-3; D not certain. This CDR3 region has 18 residues. Trimming stripped 3 bases from V and 0 bases from J, with 19 bases between. The CDR3 reads CASSFVPRQILSTDTQYF. The CDR3 bases are TGTGCCAGCAGTTTTGTCCCTCGGCAGATACTAAGCACAGATACGCAGTATTTT.

The chain carries TRBV20-1 and TRBJ2-7, with 7 bases identical to TRBD2. Germline CDR1 reads DFQATT; CDR2 reads SNEGSKA (reference sequence). The ends lost 1 base at V and 2 bases at J; junction bases unmatched: 8. The CDR3 covers 15 residues. CDR3 sequence: CSARGGDYQTYEQYF. CDR3 sequence (DNA): TGCAGTGCTAGAGGGGGGGACTACCAAACCTACGAGCAGTACTTC.

The chain recombines TRBV7-2 with TRBJ2-3; D remains ambiguous. Germline V CDR1 and CDR2: SGHTA, FQGNSA. CDR3 size: 15 residues. The ends were cut back, 0 bases at V and 1 base at J, with 8 bases in the middle. CDR3 nucleotide sequence: TGTGCCAGCAGCTTAGCTGGCCATCGCACAGATACGCAGTATTTT. Its protein is CASSLAGHRTDTQYF. Based on the CDR3 plus reference TRBV7-2 and TRBJ2-3, the full variable domain is GAGVSQSPSNKVTEKGKDVELRCDPISGHTALYWYRQSLGQGLEFLIYFQGNSAPDKSGLPSDRFSAERTGGSVSTLTIQRTQQEDSAVYLCASSLAGHRTDTQYFGPGTRLTVL.

This clonotype was seen a few times. The rearrangement links TRBV24-1 to TRBJ2-2; weak D call: TRBD1 (5 bases). Germline CDR1 and CDR2: KGHDR and SFDVKD. Trimming left V 3 bases short and J 3 bases short, with 10 bases between. The CDR3 has 15 amino acids. CDR3 coding DNA: TGTGCCACCAGTGATCGAGCAGGGTACACCGGGGAGCTGTTTTTT. Translation: CATSDRAGYTGELFF.